These T cell receptor beta chains were read from a single sample in a study of blood T cell repertoires in COVID-19. Sequencing used immunoSEQ multiplex PCR; TCRdb keeps in-frame clones, though not all of them. Of 310,000 or so clones listed, roughly 89% are singletons. Material: PBMCs or T cells enriched from blood (not recorded which). Every receptor here comes from a young woman who had recovered from COVID-19. Both conserved end residues are trimmed from each CDR3.

J: TRBJ2-5
length: 11
V: TRBV11-2
CDR3: ASSAGPQETQY

J: TRBJ2-5
length: 12
V: TRBV7-2
CDR3: ASSLDRFQETQY

J: TRBJ2-7
length: 16
V: TRBV7-6
CDR3: ASSSRLAVALSSYEQY

J: TRBJ1-1
length: 12
V: TRBV9
CDR3: ASSAGQGFAEAF

J: TRBJ1-2
length: 10
V: TRBV11-3
CDR3: ASSLDGADYT

J: TRBJ1-2
length: 15
V: TRBV2
CDR3: ASSEPTTDKTNYGYT

J: TRBJ1-2
length: 15
V: TRBV4-1
CDR3: ASRPLGQGLHDYGYT

J: TRBJ1-6
length: 11
V: TRBV6-5
CDR3: ASSYVQDSPLH

J: TRBJ1-1
length: 13
V: TRBV9
CDR3: ASSARTGGNTEAF

J: TRBJ2-5
length: 14
V: TRBV4-3
CDR3: ASSQDLAAHGETQY

J: TRBJ2-1
length: 13
V: TRBV6-2/TRBV6-3
CDR3: ASSRSGSIYNEQF

J: TRBJ1-2
length: 13
V: TRBV7-9
CDR3: ASSLRDRASYGYT

J: TRBJ2-1
length: 12
V: TRBV3-1/TRBV3-2
CDR3: ASHTSGSYNEQF

J: TRBJ2-3
length: 11
V: TRBV5-4
CDR3: ASSRDSTDTQY

J: TRBJ2-7
length: 12
V: TRBV6-6
CDR3: ASTVTGQAYEQY

J: TRBJ1-1
length: 13
V: TRBV27
CDR3: ASSFGTTGTHEAF

J: TRBJ2-7
length: 12
V: TRBV5-5
CDR3: ASSLADSHYEQY

J: TRBJ2-2
length: 15
V: TRBV18
CDR3: ASSPLSGRSDTGELF

J: TRBJ2-7
length: 11
V: TRBV28
CDR3: ASSLRGVDEQY

J: TRBJ1-2
length: 12
V: TRBV27
CDR3: ASSSMDSRRGYT

J: TRBJ1-1
length: 10
V: TRBV29-1
CDR3: SVAGGNTEAF

J: TRBJ1-1
length: 18
V: TRBV28
CDR3: ASSFTRARKGRSLNTEAF

J: TRBJ1-1
length: 11
V: TRBV3-1/TRBV3-2
CDR3: ASSQDLYTEAF

J: TRBJ2-7
length: 14
V: TRBV4-1
CDR3: ASSRNVGGYSYEQY

J: TRBJ1-3
length: 11
V: TRBV30
CDR3: AWDLSGGNTIY

J: TRBJ1-2
length: 14
V: TRBV4-3
CDR3: ASSQGRDREVYGYT

J: TRBJ1-1
length: 12
V: TRBV29-1
CDR3: SVVGRGTITEAF

J: TRBJ2-7
length: 13
V: TRBV7-8
CDR3: ASSDPGTGGDEQY

J: TRBJ2-5
length: 12
V: TRBV7-2
CDR3: ASSLGSLVETQY

J: TRBJ1-6
length: 16
V: TRBV10-3
CDR3: AISGGQGRTSYNSPLH

J: TRBJ1-1
length: 9
V: TRBV28
CDR3: ASSFVGGAF

J: TRBJ2-5
length: 12
V: TRBV2
CDR3: ASSGLAGGETQY

J: TRBJ1-1
length: 15
V: TRBV18
CDR3: ASSPGQGIRMNTEAF

J: TRBJ2-6
length: 16
V: TRBV28
CDR3: ASSASPGTGAGANVLT

J: TRBJ2-2
length: 13
V: TRBV27
CDR3: ASTPGTATTGELF

J: TRBJ2-2
length: 11
V: TRBV28
CDR3: ASWRTNTGELF

J: TRBJ2-7
length: 15
V: TRBV29-1
CDR3: SVAQGTGGPPSYEQY

J: TRBJ1-4
length: 15
V: TRBV5-1
CDR3: ASSLFPGTGPGEKLF

J: TRBJ2-7
length: 10
V: TRBV25-1
CDR3: ASSWGGTGQY

J: TRBJ2-1
length: 9
V: TRBV11-2
CDR3: ASSLAGGQF

J: TRBJ2-7
length: 11
V: TRBV7-2
CDR3: ASSSGGAYEQY

J: TRBJ1-1
length: 11
V: TRBV11-3
CDR3: ASSRGGNTEAF

J: TRBJ2-7
length: 10
V: TRBV18
CDR3: ASSSLSYEQY

J: TRBJ2-7
length: 12
V: TRBV5-5
CDR3: ASSFSSGTYEQY

J: TRBJ2-3
length: 14
V: TRBV5-1
CDR3: ASSLETLAGTDTQY

J: TRBJ1-5
length: 12
V: TRBV5-1
CDR3: ASSYGQADQPQH

J: TRBJ1-1
length: 12
V: TRBV7-8
CDR3: ASSLARPNTEAF

J: TRBJ1-5
length: 12
V: TRBV5-8
CDR3: ASSLLQNNQPQH

J: TRBJ1-2
length: 15
V: TRBV4-1
CDR3: ASSQTFPGQGIDGYT

J: TRBJ1-2
length: 12
V: TRBV10-3
CDR3: AISEPGTNYGYT

J: TRBJ2-5
length: 13
V: TRBV7-8
CDR3: ASSLIGGGAETQY

J: TRBJ2-3
length: 12
V: TRBV7-9
CDR3: ASSLMTGPDTQY

J: TRBJ2-1
length: 13
V: TRBV6-2/TRBV6-3
CDR3: ASSPGAGDGGEQF

J: TRBJ2-7
length: 13
V: TRBV25-1
CDR3: ASSEYGGLSYEQY